This entry features one T cell receptor (beta chain) sequence. Its antigen is not known. The repertoire was sequenced with immunoSEQ multiplex PCR; TCRdb's copy has only in-frame clones and lacks some. The sample lists 2.5 million or so clones; around nine tenths were seen once. Germline CDR1 SGHDT, CDR2 YYEEEE. The junction had 11 bases not matched to a gene; V was cut back by 4 bases and J by 1 base. This CDR3 is built from 17 residues. The data derive from a study of shared clonotypes between healthy human individuals. Findings and caveats of the study: The study found about 5% of naive CD4 clonotypes shared across a few donors. The rarefaction results pointed to incomplete sorted-subset sequencing despite large depth.

This receptor was identified in a man aged 18-30 years in good health. This sequence joins TRBV5-6 and TRBJ2-3, with TRBD2 identical over 8 bases. Sample: naive CD4+ T cells sorted from blood. As to subset: CD45RA+ positively selected. In nucleotides, the CDR3 is TGTGCCAGCAGCCCCACGGGGAGAGCGGGGGGCACAGATACGCAGTATTTT. Protein sequence: CASSPTGRAGGTDTQYF.